The 9 T cell receptor beta chains below were found in one sample sequenced in a study of glioma-infiltrating T cells. Using RNA template, CDR3s of TCR alpha and beta were amplified with iRepertoire arm-PCR. TCRdb re-called the multiplex PCR reads through MiXCR, storing one row per CDR3 protein. The profile shows roughly 190,000 distinct CDR3 sequences, 32% of them singletons. Input material: glioma tissue, nonneoplastic brain tissue, or PBMCs (not recorded which). The receptors derive from a human donor with low-grade glioma or glioblastoma, undergoing nonglioma brain surgery, or in good health (not recorded which).

Comments on this clonotype: A much larger clone lies one base from this, so it may be a read error. This chain links TRBV14 with TRBJ1-2; D ambiguous. The V gene's germline CDR1 is SGHDN and CDR2 FVKESK. The CDR3 length is 13 residues. The germline V and J ends were trimmed by 1 base and 5 bases, with 8 bases remaining between them. The CDR3 here is CASSQGQQYGYTF. The CDR3 coding sequence is TGTGCCAGCAGCCAAGGTCAACAGTATGGCTACACCTTC. Based on the CDR3 plus reference TRBV14 and TRBJ1-2, the full variable domain is EAGVTQFPSHSVIEKGQTVTLRCDPISGHDNLYWYRRVMGKEIKFLLHFVKESKQDESGMPNNRFLAERTGGTYSTLKVQPAELEDSGVYFCASSQGQQYGYTFGSGTRLTVV.

There are many counts of this clonotype. The chain uses TRBV7-3 and TRBJ2-1, with TRBD2 matching 10 bases. The CDR3 runs to 15 residues. Germline V lookup: CDR1 SGHTA, CDR2 FQGTGA. The V gene end was trimmed by 6 bases and the J gene end by 12 bases; junction bases not matched to a gene: 14. The chain's CDR3 is CASSNQLAGPSWQFF. Written as DNA, the CDR3 is TGTGCCAGCAGTAACCAACTAGCGGGGCCGTCCTGGCAGTTCTTC.

This chain joins TRBV5-4 and TRBJ2-3, with D tentatively TRBD1 (6 bases). The CDR3 contains 14 residues. The V and J ends lost 0 bases and 4 bases respectively, with 9 bases between them. In germline, CDR1 is SGHNT, CDR2 YYREEE (reference sequence). The CDR3 DNA is TGTGCCAGCAGCTTGGTGGGGGCCCCAGATACGCAGTATTTT. It translates to CASSLVGAPDTQYF.

Turning to this clonotype: One base away lies a much larger clone, so this may be a sequencing read error. This chain connects TRBV28 to TRBJ1-2, with 7 bases matching TRBD1. The CDR3 covers 15 residues. Germline values: CDR1 MDHEN, CDR2 SYDVKM. V lost 3 bases, J lost 3 bases, and 7 bases stayed unmatched. The CDR3 bases are TGTGCCAGCAGTTTCCCGGGACAGCTGTACTATGGCTACACCTTC. Translating it yields CASSFPGQLYYGYTF.

Remarks on this clonotype: Since a much larger clone is just one base distant, this may be a read error. The chain combines TRBV27 with TRBJ2-3; the D gene is possibly TRBD1 (5 bases). This CDR3 region has 14 residues. The germline V gene has CDR1 MNHEY and CDR2 SMNVEV (reference sequence). The CDR3 DNA sequence: TGTGCCACCAGTGAGGTTGACAGACCAGATACGCAGTATTTT. Its translation is CATSEVDRPDTQYF.

This clonotype appeared a few times. The V and J genes are TRBV19 and TRBJ2-1; 8 bases are shared with TRBD2. The CDR3 is 14 residues long. V dropped 7 bases and J dropped 7; count of bases not matched to a gene: 9. Germline loops: CDR1 LNHDA, CDR2 SQIVND (reference sequence). CDR3 sequence (DNA): TGTGCCAGTAAATACGGGAGGGCCGGGAATGAGCAGTTCTTC. Encoded protein: CASKYGRAGNEQFF.

There are many counts of this clonotype. This chain uses TRBV4-3 with TRBJ2-1; 13 bases are shared with TRBD2. Germline values: CDR1 LGHNA, CDR2 YSLEER. There are 15 residues in the CDR3. V dropped 3 bases and J dropped 8; count of bases not matched to a gene: 4. The chain's CDR3 is CASSHGLAGEDEQFF. The CDR3 nucleotides are TGCGCCAGCAGCCACGGACTAGCGGGAGAGGATGAGCAGTTCTTC.

This clonotype has a count of ten or more. V and J are TRBV6-2 or TRBV6-3 and TRBJ2-1; 9 nucleotides match TRBD1. The germline V gene encodes CDR1 MNHEY and CDR2 SVGEGT. This CDR3 is 16 amino acids long. J lost 6 bases, V lost 4 bases, and 10 bases had no gene match. The chain's CDR3 is CASSSSRDRAANEQFF. For the CDR3, the DNA is TGTGCCAGCAGTTCCTCCCGGGACAGGGCTGCCAATGAGCAGTTCTTC.

This clonotype was picked up many times. This rearrangement joins TRBV20-1 to TRBJ2-7; D gene ambiguous. Trimming took off 5 bases at V and 3 bases at J, with 17 bases between the two ends. The V gene's germline CDR1 is DFQATT and CDR2 SNEGSKA (reference sequence). The CDR3 covers 14 residues. CDR3 sequence (DNA): TGCAGTGCTGACCAACCAGGAACAAACTACGAGCAGTACTTC. It encodes CSADQPGTNYEQYF.